This entry lists 22 T cell receptor beta chains sequenced from one sample in a study of shared clonotypes between healthy human individuals. Using immunoSEQ multiplex PCR, the repertoire was profiled, and TCRdb retains in-frame clones only, with some absent. The sample has 2 million to 2.5 million clones, approximately 94% seen once; the top ten hold around 0.13%. The sequenced sample consisted of naive CD4+ T cells sorted from blood. Specified subset: CD45RA+ positively selected. The source is a man younger than 35 in good health.

V gene TRBV6-1 combines with J gene TRBJ1-5, with TRBD1 as a possible D gene (5 bases). The V gene lost 2 bases and the J gene lost 3 bases, with 14 bases spanning the gap. The CDR3 length is 16 residues. CDR1 and CDR2 (germline): MNHNS, SASEGT. CDR3 sequence (DNA): TGTGCCAGCAGTGAACGGCGGGGGGTGTTCAATCAGCCCCAGCATTTT. Amino acids: CASSERRGVFNQPQHF.

The chain is built from TRBV2 and TRBJ2-5; D is perhaps TRBD1 or TRBD2 (5 bases each). V gave up 6 bases and J gave up 5 bases, with 19 bases separating them. CDR3 length: 15 residues. Per the germline V gene, CDR1 is SNHLY and CDR2 is FYNNEI. CDR3: CASRFGTPGWETQYF. Here the CDR3 DNA reads TGTGCCAGCAGATTCGGGACGCCCGGTTGGGAGACCCAGTACTTC. Full variable domain (remainder filled in from reference TRBV2 and TRBJ2-5): EPEVTQTPSHQVTQMGQEVILRCVPISNHLYFYWYRQILGQKVEFLVSFYNNEISEKSEIFDDQFSVERPDGSNFTLKIRSTKLEDSAMYFCASRFGTPGWETQYFGPGTRLLVL.

This chain connects TRBV5-6 to TRBJ1-1; 8 bases line up with TRBD1. The J segment lost 8 bases and the V segment lost 4 bases, leaving 13 bases of the junction unmatched. The germline CDR1 and CDR2 sequences are SGHDT and YYEEEE. The CDR3 length is 15 residues. CDR3 nucleotides: TGTGCCAGCAGCACGTCGGACAGGGCCAATAACGAAGCTTTCTTT. Translating gives CASSTSDRANNEAFF.

Concerning this clone itself: A much larger clone lies a single base off, so this may be a read error. The same CDR3 can be traced to other DNA sequences in this sample. The chain couples TRBV7-2 to TRBJ2-5; D gene unclear. The V end lost 3 bases, the J end lost 4 bases, and 3 bases lay between the germline ends. The length of the CDR3 is 11 residues. Germline CDR1 SGHTA, CDR2 FQGNSA. The CDR3 bases are TGTGCCAGCAGCTTCGGAGAGACCCAGTACTTC. It yields the protein CASSFGETQYF.

The chain recombines TRBV6-6 with TRBJ1-1; 7 bases agree with TRBD1. With 4 bases clipped from V and 0 bases from J, the junction kept 8 bases outside the gene matches. The germline gives CDR1 MNHNY, CDR2 SVGAGI (reference sequence). This CDR3 is 16 amino acids long. The CDR3 protein is CASSSRDSLLNTEAFF. Here the CDR3 DNA reads TGTGCCAGCAGTTCCCGGGACAGCCTTCTGAACACTGAAGCTTTCTTT.

V and J are TRBV11-2 and TRBJ2-2; 9 bases fit TRBD2. The CDR3 extends over 16 amino acids. V lost 5 bases to trimming and J lost 4 bases; unmatched junction nucleotides: 8. Germline V gene lookup returns CDR1 SGHAT and CDR2 FQNNGV. CDR3 sequence (DNA): TGTGCCAGCAGCCTCCTAGCGGGGCTACCCACCGGGGAGCTGTTTTTT. Translation gives CASSLLAGLPTGELFF.

The rearrangement links TRBV7-9 to TRBJ2-5; tentative D call: TRBD2 (6 bases). This CDR3 has 14 residues. Between the trimmed V and J ends, which lost 1 base and 5 bases, there was a span of 11 bases. Per germline, CDR1 SEHNR and CDR2 FQNEAQ (reference sequence). CDR3: CASSLGEVRETQYF. The CDR3 DNA reads TGTGCCAGCAGCTTAGGGGAGGTGCGCGAGACCCAGTACTTC. Together with reference TRBV7-9 and TRBJ2-5, the CDR3 gives the full variable domain: DTGVSQNPRHKITKRGQNVTFRCDPISEHNRLYWYRQTLGQGPEFLTYFQNEAQLEKSRLLSDRFSAERPKGSFSTLEIQRTEQGDSAMYLCASSLGEVRETQYFGPGTRLLVL.

V usage is TRBV29-1 and J usage is TRBJ2-5, with D uncertain. Germline lookup yields CDR1 SQVTM and CDR2 ANQGSEA. V was clipped by 6 bases and J by 1 base, with 15 bases between them. This CDR3 is 14 amino acids long. In DNA, the CDR3 is TGCAGCGTAGCAGAACAGACTTTCCAAGAGACCCAGTACTTC. Translating gives CSVAEQTFQETQYF.

The chain links TRBV5-1 to TRBJ2-3, with D possibly matching TRBD2 (6 bases). The CDR3 totals 18 residues. V lost 0 bases and J lost 5, with 22 bases in between. Germline V gene sequence: CDR1 SGHRS, CDR2 YFSETQ. The DNA of the CDR3 is TGCGCCAGCAGCTTGGGGGGCGCGGGGAGGCTTCGAGTAGATACGCAGTATTTT. It codes for CASSLGGAGRLRVDTQYF. Drawing the rest from reference TRBV5-1 and TRBJ2-3, the complete variable domain is KAGVTQTPRYLIKTRGQQVTLSCSPISGHRSVSWYQQTPGQGLQFLFEYFSETQRNKGNFPGRFSGRQFSNSRSEMNVSTLELGDSALYLCASSLGGAGRLRVDTQYFGPGTRLTVL.

J is TRBJ1-1 and V is TRBV5-1; 7 nucleotides line up with TRBD1. Trimming took 4 bases from V and 10 from J; bases not matched to a gene: 13. CDR3 length equals 14 residues. CDR1 and CDR2 (germline): SGHRS, YFSETQ. CDR3 amino acids: CASSLRPGGMGAFF. CDR3 DNA sequence: TGCGCCAGCAGCCTCCGCCCAGGGGGAATGGGAGCTTTCTTT.

The chain carries TRBV18 and TRBJ2-1, with 9 bases aligning to TRBD2. CDR1 and CDR2 (germline): KGHSH, LQKENI. V lost 2 bases to trimming and J lost 6 bases; unmatched junction nucleotides: 5. CDR3 length equals 15 residues. The CDR3 bases are TGTGCCAGCTCACCATCGGCGGGAGGGGGCAATGAGCAGTTCTTC. It translates to CASSPSAGGGNEQFF. Full variable domain (outside the CDR3, taken from reference TRBV18 and TRBJ2-1): NAGVMQNPRHLVRRRGQEARLRCSPMKGHSHVYWYRQLPEEGLKFMVYLQKENIIDESGMPKERFSAEFPKEGPSILRIQQVVRGDSAAYFCASSPSAGGGNEQFFGPGTRLTVL.

The table lists this clone with a count of one. V and J are TRBV4-1 and TRBJ2-5; no clear D gene. The germline gives CDR1 MGHRA, CDR2 YSYEKL. Trimming took off 0 bases at V and 3 bases at J, with 11 bases between the two ends. This CDR3 comprises 15 residues. For the CDR3, the DNA is TGCGCCAGCAGCCAAGATCAGGATGGGGAAGAGACCCAGTACTTC. It codes for CASSQDQDGEETQYF.

The chain links TRBV19 to TRBJ1-4; perhaps TRBD1 as D (6 bases). Trimming took 11 bases from V and 5 from J, leaving 18 bases between them. The germline V gene encodes CDR1 LNHDA and CDR2 SQIVND (reference sequence). The CDR3 is 14 residues long. The CDR3 protein is CAGRTGTRNEKLFF. CDR3 sequence (DNA): TGTGCCGGCCGAACCGGGACACGGAATGAAAAACTGTTTTTT. The whole variable domain, remainder taken from reference TRBV19 and TRBJ1-4, is DGGITQSPKYLFRKEGQNVTLSCEQNLNHDAMYWYRQDPGQGLRLIYYSQIVNDFQKGDIAEGYSVSREKKESFPLTVTSAQKNPTAFYLCAGRTGTRNEKLFFGSGTQLSVL.

The V gene is TRBV4-1, the J gene TRBJ1-6; possible D gene TRBD1, 5 bases. The length of the CDR3 is 16 residues. Germline V gene lookup returns CDR1 MGHRA and CDR2 YSYEKL. V was shortened by 0 bases and J by 2 bases, with 8 bases between the two germline ends. The DNA of the CDR3 is TGCGCCAGCAGCCAAGAGGTACAGGCCTATAATTCACCCCTCCACTTT. This codes for CASSQEVQAYNSPLHF.

Here the CDR3 reads CASRSLAGAYNEQFF. The CDR3 DNA follows: TGTGCCAGCAGATCACTAGCGGGAGCCTACAATGAGCAGTTCTTC. The chain recombines TRBV13 with TRBJ2-1; 11 bases fit TRBD2. V lost 6 bases, J lost 2 bases, and 3 bases stayed unmatched. The CDR3 contains 15 residues. Germline values: CDR1 PRHDT, CDR2 FYEKMQ (reference sequence).

The chain is built from TRBV10-3 and TRBJ2-2, with D hard to call. The V and J ends lost 0 bases and 7 bases respectively, with 9 bases between them. The CDR3 spans 14 residues. Looked up from germline, CDR1 is ENHRY and CDR2 is SYGVKD. DNA for the CDR3: TGTGCCATCAGTGAGTCCTCAGGATACGGGGAGCTGTTTTTT. Translation: CAISESSGYGELFF.

The V gene is TRBV7-9, the J gene TRBJ2-2; D possibly corresponds to TRBD1 (5 bases). CDR3 length: 16 residues. V lost 2 bases and J 1 base, leaving 11 bases between the germline ends. Germline CDR1 and CDR2: SEHNR and FQNEAQ (reference sequence). In DNA form, the CDR3 reads TGTGCCAGCAGCTTATGGGCAGGGCAGAACACCGGGGAGCTGTTTTTT. It is translated as CASSLWAGQNTGELFF.

The chain couples TRBV5-1 to TRBJ2-7; 9 positions agree with TRBD2. With V trimmed by 0 bases and J by 5 bases, 9 bases remained unmatched. Germline V gives CDR1 SGHRS, CDR2 YFSETQ. The CDR3 runs 16 residues. Here the CDR3 reads CASSLGSSGGNDEQYF. The CDR3 region has the DNA TGCGCCAGCAGCTTGGGCAGTAGCGGGGGAAACGACGAGCAGTACTTC.

The rearrangement joins TRBV7-3 to TRBJ2-1; D is tentatively TRBD1 or TRBD2 (6 bases each). Germline V gene sequence: CDR1 SGHTA, CDR2 FQGTGA. With 3 bases removed from V and 4 bases from J, the gap between germline ends came to 13 bases. This CDR3 region has 15 residues. The CDR3: CASSFRGQPYNEQFF. CDR3 bases: TGTGCCAGCAGCTTTCGGGGGCAACCTTACAATGAGCAGTTCTTC.

The V and J genes are TRBV28 and TRBJ1-1; 7 bases fit TRBD1. Per germline, CDR1 MDHEN and CDR2 SYDVKM. V dropped 11 bases and J dropped 1; count of bases not matched to a gene: 7. The CDR3 runs 13 residues. The CDR3 DNA reads as TGTGCCGTCAGACAGGGCCGGAACACTGAAGCTTTCTTT. Its protein product is CAVRQGRNTEAFF.

The chain links TRBV28 to TRBJ1-4; maybe TRBD1 (5 bases). The CDR3 has 13 amino acids. Germline V lookup: CDR1 MDHEN, CDR2 SYDVKM. The V gene lost 10 bases and the J gene lost 8 bases, with 17 bases spanning the gap. In DNA, the CDR3 is TGTGCCATCCTGGGGAGGGGAGGGGAAAAACTGTTTTTT. It translates to CAILGRGGEKLFF.

The count of this clone is one. The rearrangement uses TRBV4-2 and TRBJ2-3; D is ambiguous. This CDR3 has 16 residues. Trimming removed 2 bases at V and 0 bases at J, with 12 bases between. Germline assignment: CDR1 LGHNA and CDR2 YNFKEQ. The CDR3: CASSQWADLSTDTQYF. The CDR3 nucleotides read TGTGCCAGCAGCCAATGGGCGGATTTAAGCACAGATACGCAGTATTTT.